This entry concerns a single TCR beta chain. Its specificity is not known. These data are taken from a study of monozygotic twins with inflammatory bowel disease. Study-level results: Support was lacking for any single strong IBD-associated signal or clonotype.

The CDR3 length is 15 residues. Per germline, CDR1 MNHNS and CDR2 SASEGT. PCR of TCRalpha and TCRbeta cDNA was nested, with two rounds of approximately 17 and 9 cycles. For each CDR3 protein, TCRdb gives one entry from its re-call of the 5' RACE reads, without DNA. The specimen's table records some 190,000 distinct CDR3 sequences. Sequenced: blood. This clonotype was obtained from a human donor with ulcerative colitis or Crohn's disease, or a healthy co-twin of an affected twin (not recorded which). This chain joins TRBV6-1 and TRBJ2-6; TCRdb's assignment of TRBD1 cannot be checked, as there is no DNA. The CDR3 loop is CASSGTFSGANVLTF.